One T cell receptor (beta chain) is described in this entry. Its specificity is not known. The data derive from a study of cytomegalovirus exposure and HLA in healthy donors. Amplification used 60 Vbeta primers and 13 Jbeta primers. Only in-frame clones appear in the TCRdb table, and some are missing; sequencing was by immunoSEQ multiplex PCR. Here the sample spans roughly 77,000 clones, about two thirds being singletons. This CDR3 contains 15 residues. Trimming left V 2 bases short and J 5 bases short, with 15 bases between. The germline V gene encodes CDR1 MNHEY and CDR2 SMNVEV (reference sequence). Healthy individuals who donated bone marrow served as the donors. Findings and limits, study-wide: CMV serostatus was the only immune exposure information that was available. More than 150 TCR beta chains were listed as cytomegalovirus-associated. TCR beta chains associated with HLA were, in a later analysis, more clonally expanded than equally common others.

The clonotype was recovered from a woman in her forties or fifties in good health and CMV-seropositive. The sequenced sample consisted of PBMCs. The rearrangement links TRBV27 to TRBJ2-5, with a tentative D call TRBD1 (7 bases). The CDR3, as DNA: TGTGCCAGCAGTTTACCCAGACAGGGACTGGAGACCCAGTACTTC. It translates to CASSLPRQGLETQYF.